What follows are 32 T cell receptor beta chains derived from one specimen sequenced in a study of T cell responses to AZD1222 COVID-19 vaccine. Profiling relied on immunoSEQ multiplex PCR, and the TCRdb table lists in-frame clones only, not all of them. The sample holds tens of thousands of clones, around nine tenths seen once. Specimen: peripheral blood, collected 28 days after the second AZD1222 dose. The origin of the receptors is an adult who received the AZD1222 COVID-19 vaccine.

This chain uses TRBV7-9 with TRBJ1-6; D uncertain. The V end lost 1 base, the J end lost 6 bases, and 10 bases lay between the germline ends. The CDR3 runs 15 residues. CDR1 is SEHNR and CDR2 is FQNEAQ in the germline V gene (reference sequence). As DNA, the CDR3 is TGTGCCAGCAGCTTAGGGAGGATTGGTAATTCACCCCTCCACTTT. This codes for CASSLGRIGNSPLHF.

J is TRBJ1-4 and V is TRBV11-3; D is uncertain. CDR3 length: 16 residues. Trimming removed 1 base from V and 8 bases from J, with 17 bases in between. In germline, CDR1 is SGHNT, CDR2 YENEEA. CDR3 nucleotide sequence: TGTGCCAGCAGCTTAGGTCCCGAAGGGCCGGGAGAAAAACTGTTTTTT. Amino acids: CASSLGPEGPGEKLFF.

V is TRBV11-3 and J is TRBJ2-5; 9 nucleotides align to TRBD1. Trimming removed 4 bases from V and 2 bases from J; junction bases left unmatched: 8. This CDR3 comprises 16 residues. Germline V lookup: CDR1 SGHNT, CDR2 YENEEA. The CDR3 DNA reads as TGTGCCAGCAGCTCCCGGACAGGGGCTACTCAAGAGACCCAGTACTTC. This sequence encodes CASSSRTGATQETQYF. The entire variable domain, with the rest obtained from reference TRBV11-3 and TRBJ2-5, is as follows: EAGVVQSPRYKIIEKKQPVAFWCNPISGHNTLYWYLQNLGQGPELLIRYENEEAVDDSQLPKDRFSAERLKGVDSTLKIQPAELGDSAVYLCASSSRTGATQETQYFGPGTRLLVL.

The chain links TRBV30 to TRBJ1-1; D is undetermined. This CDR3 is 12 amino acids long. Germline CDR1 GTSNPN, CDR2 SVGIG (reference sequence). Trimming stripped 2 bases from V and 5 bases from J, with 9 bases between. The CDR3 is CAWSNTETEAFF. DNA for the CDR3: TGTGCCTGGAGTAATACCGAGACTGAAGCTTTCTTT.

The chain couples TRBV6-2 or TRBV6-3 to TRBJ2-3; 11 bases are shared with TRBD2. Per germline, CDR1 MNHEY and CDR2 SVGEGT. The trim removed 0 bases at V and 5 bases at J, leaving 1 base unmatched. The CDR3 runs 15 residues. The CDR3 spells CASSYSGLAVDTQYF. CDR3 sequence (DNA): TGTGCCAGCAGTTACTCGGGACTAGCGGTAGATACGCAGTATTTT.

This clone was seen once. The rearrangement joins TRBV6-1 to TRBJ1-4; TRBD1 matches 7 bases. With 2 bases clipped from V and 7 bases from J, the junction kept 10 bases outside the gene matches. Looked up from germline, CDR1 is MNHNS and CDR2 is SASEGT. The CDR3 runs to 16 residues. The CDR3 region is CASSESTGDLGEKLFF. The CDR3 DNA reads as TGTGCCAGCAGTGAATCAACAGGGGACTTGGGTGAAAAACTGTTTTTT.

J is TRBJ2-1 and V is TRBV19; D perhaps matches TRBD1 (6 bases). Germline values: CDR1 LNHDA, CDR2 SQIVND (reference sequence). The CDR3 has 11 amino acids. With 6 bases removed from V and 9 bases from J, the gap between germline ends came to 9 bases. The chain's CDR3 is CASRHRVEQFF. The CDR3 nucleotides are TGTGCCAGTAGGCACAGGGTTGAGCAGTTCTTC.

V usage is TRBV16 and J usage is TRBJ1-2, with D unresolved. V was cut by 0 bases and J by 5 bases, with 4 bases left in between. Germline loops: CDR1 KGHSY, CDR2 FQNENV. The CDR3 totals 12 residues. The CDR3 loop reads CASSQSQYGYTF. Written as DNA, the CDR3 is TGTGCCAGCAGCCAATCGCAGTATGGCTACACCTTC.

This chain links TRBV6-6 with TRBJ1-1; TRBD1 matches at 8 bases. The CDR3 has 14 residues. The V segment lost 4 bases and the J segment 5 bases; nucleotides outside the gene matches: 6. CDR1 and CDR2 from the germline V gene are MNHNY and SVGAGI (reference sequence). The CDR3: CASSSGGWQTEAFF. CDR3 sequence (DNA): TGTGCCAGCAGTTCAGGGGGCTGGCAGACTGAAGCTTTCTTT.

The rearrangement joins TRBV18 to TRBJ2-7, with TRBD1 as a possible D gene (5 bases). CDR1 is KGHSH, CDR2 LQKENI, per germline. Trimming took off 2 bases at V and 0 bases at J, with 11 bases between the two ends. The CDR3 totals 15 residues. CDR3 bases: TGTGCCAGCTCACCAGCGACAGCCAGCTCCTACGAGCAGTACTTC. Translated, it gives CASSPATASSYEQYF. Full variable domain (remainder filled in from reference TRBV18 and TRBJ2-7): NAGVMQNPRHLVRRRGQEARLRCSPMKGHSHVYWYRQLPEEGLKFMVYLQKENIIDESGMPKERFSAEFPKEGPSILRIQQVVRGDSAAYFCASSPATASSYEQYFGPGTRLTVT.

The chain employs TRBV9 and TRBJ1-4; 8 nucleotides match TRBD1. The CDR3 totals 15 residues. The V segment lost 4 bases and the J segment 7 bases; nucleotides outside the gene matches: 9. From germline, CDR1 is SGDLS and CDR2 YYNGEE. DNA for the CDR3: TGTGCCAGCAGCTCCGGGGACAGGACGATTGAAAAACTGTTTTTT. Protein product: CASSSGDRTIEKLFF.

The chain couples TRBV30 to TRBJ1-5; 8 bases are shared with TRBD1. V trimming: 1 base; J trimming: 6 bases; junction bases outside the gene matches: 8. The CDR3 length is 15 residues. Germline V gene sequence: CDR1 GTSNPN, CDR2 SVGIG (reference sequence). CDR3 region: CAWSGFTGGGQPQHF. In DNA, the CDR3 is TGTGCCTGGAGTGGGTTTACAGGGGGAGGTCAGCCCCAGCATTTT.

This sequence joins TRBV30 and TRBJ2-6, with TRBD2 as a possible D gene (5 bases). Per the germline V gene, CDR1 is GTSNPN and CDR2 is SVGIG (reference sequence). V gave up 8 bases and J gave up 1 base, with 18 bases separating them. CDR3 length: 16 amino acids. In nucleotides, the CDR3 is TGTGCCCTTTCGGTGACGGGGATTTCTGGGGCCAACGTCCTGACTTTC. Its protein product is CALSVTGISGANVLTF.

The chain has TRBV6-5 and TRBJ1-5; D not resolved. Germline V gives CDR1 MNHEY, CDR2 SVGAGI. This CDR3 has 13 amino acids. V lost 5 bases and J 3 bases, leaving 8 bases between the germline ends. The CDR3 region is CASSRENNQPQHF. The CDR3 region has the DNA TGTGCCAGCAGTCGCGAAAACAATCAGCCCCAGCATTTT.

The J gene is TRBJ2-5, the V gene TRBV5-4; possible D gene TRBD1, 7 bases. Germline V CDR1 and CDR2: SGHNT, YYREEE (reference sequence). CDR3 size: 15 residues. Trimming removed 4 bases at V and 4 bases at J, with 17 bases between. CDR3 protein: CASSNLQGRRETQYF. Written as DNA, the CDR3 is TGTGCCAGCAGCAATCTACAGGGGAGGAGAGAGACCCAGTACTTC. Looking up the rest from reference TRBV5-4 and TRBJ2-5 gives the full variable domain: ETGVTQSPTHLIKTRGQQVTLRCSSQSGHNTVSWYQQALGQGPQFIFQYYREEENGRGNFPPRFSGLQFPNYSSELNVNALELDDSALYLCASSNLQGRRETQYFGPGTRLLVL.

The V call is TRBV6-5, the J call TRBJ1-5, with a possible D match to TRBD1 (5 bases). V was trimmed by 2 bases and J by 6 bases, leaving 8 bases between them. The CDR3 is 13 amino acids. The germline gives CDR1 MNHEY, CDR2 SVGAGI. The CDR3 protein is CASSYRGGQPQHF. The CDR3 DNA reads TGTGCCAGCAGTTACAGGGGTGGTCAGCCCCAGCATTTT.

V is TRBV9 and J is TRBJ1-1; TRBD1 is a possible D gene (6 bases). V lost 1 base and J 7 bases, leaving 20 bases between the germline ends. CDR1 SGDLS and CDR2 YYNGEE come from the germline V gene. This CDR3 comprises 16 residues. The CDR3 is CASSVSKAGAHYEAFF. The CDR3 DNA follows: TGTGCCAGCAGCGTAAGTAAAGCGGGGGCACACTATGAAGCTTTCTTT.

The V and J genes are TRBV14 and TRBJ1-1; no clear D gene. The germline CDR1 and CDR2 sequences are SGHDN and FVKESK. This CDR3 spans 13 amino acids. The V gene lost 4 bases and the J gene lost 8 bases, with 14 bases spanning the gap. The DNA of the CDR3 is TGTGCCAGCAGCCGAGGACGGCAGCTAGAAGCTTTCTTT. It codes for CASSRGRQLEAFF.

The chain's CDR3 is CASSIGGGRVQETQYF. The CDR3, as DNA: TGTGCCAGTAGTATTGGGGGGGGCAGAGTACAAGAGACCCAGTACTTC. The chain couples TRBV19 to TRBJ2-5; a weak D match, TRBD2 (7 bases). The V gene lost 3 bases and the J gene lost 2 bases, with 16 bases spanning the gap. This CDR3 is 16 amino acids long. The germline V gene encodes CDR1 LNHDA and CDR2 SQIVND (reference sequence).

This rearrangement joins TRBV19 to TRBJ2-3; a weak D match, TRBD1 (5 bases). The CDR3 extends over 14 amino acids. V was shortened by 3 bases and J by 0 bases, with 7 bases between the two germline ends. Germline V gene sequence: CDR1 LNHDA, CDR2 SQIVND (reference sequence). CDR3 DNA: TGTGCCAGTAGTATTGGACATAGCACAGATACGCAGTATTTT. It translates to CASSIGHSTDTQYF.

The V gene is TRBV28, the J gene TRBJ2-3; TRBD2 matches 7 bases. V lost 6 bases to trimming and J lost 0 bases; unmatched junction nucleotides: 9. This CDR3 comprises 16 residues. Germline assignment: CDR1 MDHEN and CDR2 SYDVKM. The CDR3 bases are TGTGCCAGCAGCCGCCAGCGGGGACCAAGCACAGATACGCAGTATTTT. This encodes CASSRQRGPSTDTQYF.

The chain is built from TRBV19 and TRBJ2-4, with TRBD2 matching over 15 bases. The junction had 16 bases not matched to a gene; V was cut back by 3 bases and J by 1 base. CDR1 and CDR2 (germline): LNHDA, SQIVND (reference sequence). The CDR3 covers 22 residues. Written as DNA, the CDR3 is TGTGCCAGTAGTATGGGACACGGAAGGACTAGCGGGGGGGCCCGGGCCAAAAACATTCAGTACTTC. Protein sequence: CASSMGHGRTSGGARAKNIQYF.

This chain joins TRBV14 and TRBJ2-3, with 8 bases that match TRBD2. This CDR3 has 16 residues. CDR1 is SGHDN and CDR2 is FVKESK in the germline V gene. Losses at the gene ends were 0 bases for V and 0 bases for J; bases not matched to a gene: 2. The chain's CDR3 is CASSQDGGASTDTQYF. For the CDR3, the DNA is TGTGCCAGCAGCCAAGACGGGGGGGCGAGCACAGATACGCAGTATTTT. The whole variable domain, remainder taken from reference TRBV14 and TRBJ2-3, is EAGVTQFPSHSVIEKGQTVTLRCDPISGHDNLYWYRRVMGKEIKFLLHFVKESKQDESGMPNNRFLAERTGGTYSTLKVQPAELEDSGVYFCASSQDGGASTDTQYFGPGTRLTVL.

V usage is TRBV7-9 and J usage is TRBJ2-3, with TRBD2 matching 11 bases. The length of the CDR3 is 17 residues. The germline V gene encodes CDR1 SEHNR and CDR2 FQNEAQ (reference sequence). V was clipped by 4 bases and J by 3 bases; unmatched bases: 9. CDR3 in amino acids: CASSWVSGGAWTDTQYF. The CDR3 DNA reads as TGTGCCAGCAGCTGGGTTAGCGGGGGGGCCTGGACAGATACGCAGTATTTT.

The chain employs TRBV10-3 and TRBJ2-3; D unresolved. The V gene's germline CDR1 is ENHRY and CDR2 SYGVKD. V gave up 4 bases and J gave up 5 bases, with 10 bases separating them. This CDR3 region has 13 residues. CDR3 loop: CAISGSAVDTQYF. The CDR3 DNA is TGTGCCATCAGTGGGTCAGCAGTAGATACGCAGTATTTT.

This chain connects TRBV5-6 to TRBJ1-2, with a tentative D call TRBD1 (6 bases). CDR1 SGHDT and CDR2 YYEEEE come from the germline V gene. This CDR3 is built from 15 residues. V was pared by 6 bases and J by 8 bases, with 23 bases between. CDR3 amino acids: CASNAEGRGIRGYTF. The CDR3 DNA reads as TGTGCCAGCAACGCCGAGGGCAGGGGAATTCGAGGCTACACCTTC.

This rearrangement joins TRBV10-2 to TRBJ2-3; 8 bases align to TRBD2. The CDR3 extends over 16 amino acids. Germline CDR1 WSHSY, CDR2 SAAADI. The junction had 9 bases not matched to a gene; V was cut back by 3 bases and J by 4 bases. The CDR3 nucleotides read TGCGCCAGCAGTGACAGCGGGGGTTCGTCTGCAGATACGCAGTATTTT. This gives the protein CASSDSGGSSADTQYF.

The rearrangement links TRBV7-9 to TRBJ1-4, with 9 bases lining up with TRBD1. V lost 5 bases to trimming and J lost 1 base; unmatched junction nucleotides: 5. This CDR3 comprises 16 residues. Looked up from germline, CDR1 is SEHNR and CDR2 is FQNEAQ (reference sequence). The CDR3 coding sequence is TGTGCCAGCAGCCTGGGACAGGGTGGAACTAATGAAAAACTGTTTTTT. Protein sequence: CASSLGQGGTNEKLFF.

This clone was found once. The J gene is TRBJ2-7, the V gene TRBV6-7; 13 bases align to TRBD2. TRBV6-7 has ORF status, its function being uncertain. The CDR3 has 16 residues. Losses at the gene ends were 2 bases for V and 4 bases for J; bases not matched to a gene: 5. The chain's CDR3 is CASSYPTSGGTYEQYF. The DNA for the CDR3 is TGTGCCAGCAGTTACCCGACTAGCGGGGGGACTTACGAGCAGTACTTC.

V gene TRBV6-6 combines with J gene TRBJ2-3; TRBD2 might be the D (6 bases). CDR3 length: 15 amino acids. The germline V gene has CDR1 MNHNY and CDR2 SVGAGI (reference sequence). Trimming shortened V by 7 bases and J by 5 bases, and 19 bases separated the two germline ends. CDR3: CASTRTTAAVDTQYF. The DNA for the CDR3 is TGTGCCAGCACCCGGACTACCGCGGCGGTAGATACGCAGTATTTT.

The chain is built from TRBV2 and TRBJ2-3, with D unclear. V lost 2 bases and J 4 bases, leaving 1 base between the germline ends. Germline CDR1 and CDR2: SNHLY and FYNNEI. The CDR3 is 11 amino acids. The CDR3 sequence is CASSEPDTQYF. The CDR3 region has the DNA TGTGCCAGCAGTGAACCAGATACGCAGTATTTT.

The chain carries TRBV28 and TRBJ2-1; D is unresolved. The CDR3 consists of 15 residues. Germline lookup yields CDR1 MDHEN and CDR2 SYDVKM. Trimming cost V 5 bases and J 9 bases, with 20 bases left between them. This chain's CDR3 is CASSNRRPILSEQFF. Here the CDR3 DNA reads TGTGCCAGCAGTAACCGACGCCCCATCTTGTCTGAGCAGTTCTTC.